This entry lists 22 T cell receptor beta chains sequenced from one sample in a study of TIL therapy for anti-PD-1-resistant metastatic lung cancer. The libraries were made with immunoSEQ v3. Some clones are missing from TCRdb's copy, which holds only in-frame ones; the method was immunoSEQ multiplex PCR. The table lists approximately 57,000 clones, more than 80% of them singletons. Indicated time point: pre-treatment sample, taken before nivolumab and TIL therapy. The sample consisted of blood, taken at baseline. The receptors here all came from a person aged 30 to 80 with non-small cell lung cancer.

J is TRBJ2-7 and V is TRBV2; D is ambiguous. Germline V gene lookup returns CDR1 SNHLY and CDR2 FYNNEI. Trimming took off 4 bases at V and 0 bases at J, with 13 bases between the two ends. The length of the CDR3 is 15 residues. CDR3 loop: CASSVGLFGSYEQYF. The CDR3 DNA reads TGTGCCAGCAGTGTCGGTCTATTCGGCTCCTACGAGCAGTACTTC.

The gene calls are TRBV19 and TRBJ1-5, with TRBD1 identical over 8 bases. Germline lookup yields CDR1 LNHDA and CDR2 SQIVND (reference sequence). J gave up 3 bases and V 9 bases, and 7 bases lay outside the gene matches. CDR3 length: 14 amino acids. CDR3 coding DNA: TGTGCCAGCAGAGACAGGGGCGACAATCAGCCCCAGCATTTT. Its protein is CASRDRGDNQPQHF.

This clone has only a few counts. J is TRBJ2-7 and V is TRBV10-2, with 11 bases lining up with TRBD2. Unmatched junction bases numbered 1, after V lost 4 bases and J lost 2 bases. The CDR3 is 14 amino acids. Germline V gives CDR1 WSHSY, CDR2 SAAADI. The CDR3, as DNA: TGCGCCAGCAGTGTAGCGGGAGGGGCCTACGAGCAGTACTTC. It is translated as CASSVAGGAYEQYF.

This clone was seen just once. V and J are TRBV7-2 and TRBJ2-2; D perhaps matches TRBD2 (5 bases). CDR3 size: 13 residues. Per the germline V gene, CDR1 is SGHTA and CDR2 is FQGNSA. The ends were cut back, 1 base at V and 8 bases at J, with 8 bases in the middle. The CDR3 coding sequence is TGTGCCAGCAGCTTAGTCGAGCGGGGGGAGCTGTTTTTT. Amino acid sequence: CASSLVERGELFF.

This rearrangement joins TRBV19 to TRBJ1-1; TRBD1 aligns across 8 bases. The V segment lost 4 bases and the J segment 0 bases; nucleotides outside the gene matches: 7. This CDR3 has 16 amino acids. CDR1 LNHDA and CDR2 SQIVND come from the germline V gene (reference sequence). CDR3 DNA sequence: TGTGCCAGTAGTAATCAGGGGGCGTGGGTGAACACTGAAGCTTTCTTT. Translated: CASSNQGAWVNTEAFF.

This chain joins TRBV6-5 and TRBJ1-2; D gene ambiguous. The CDR3 loop spans 14 amino acids. Trimming stripped 6 bases from V and 4 bases from J, with 15 bases between. The germline CDR1 and CDR2 sequences are MNHEY and SVGAGI. In DNA form, the CDR3 reads TGTGCCAGCAGCAAGACCACGCCGGTCTATGGCTACACCTTC. Protein sequence: CASSKTTPVYGYTF.

This rearrangement joins TRBV5-4 to TRBJ2-7, with 7 bases matching TRBD2. Germline CDR1 reads SGHNT; CDR2 reads YYREEE (reference sequence). V shed 0 bases, J shed 0 bases, and the junction held 0 bases outside the gene matches. This CDR3 has 14 amino acids. The CDR3 DNA reads TGTGCCAGCAGCTTGGGCGGGAGCTCCTACGAGCAGTACTTC. The encoded protein is CASSLGGSSYEQYF.

The chain uses TRBV6-2 or TRBV6-3 and TRBJ2-7, with D possibly being TRBD2 (6 bases). CDR3 length equals 13 residues. V was cut by 4 bases and J by 2 bases, with 9 bases left in between. The germline gives CDR1 MNHEY, CDR2 SVGEGT. The CDR3 spells CASSFGGTYEQYF. As DNA, the CDR3 is TGTGCCAGCAGTTTTGGGGGGACCTACGAGCAGTACTTC.

The V and J genes are TRBV4-1 and TRBJ2-4; 8 bases line up with TRBD2. Germline V gives CDR1 MGHRA, CDR2 YSYEKL. The CDR3 loop spans 16 amino acids. Losses at the gene ends were 1 base for V and 5 bases for J; bases not matched to a gene: 7. The CDR3 nucleotides are TGCGCCAGCAGCCAAGGGCCTCGGGGGGGCCAAAACATTCAGTACTTC. Amino acids: CASSQGPRGGQNIQYF.

This clone came up once. V and J are TRBV5-1 and TRBJ2-1; D not certain. CDR1 SGHRS and CDR2 YFSETQ come from the germline V gene. The CDR3 has 15 residues. V shed 5 bases and J shed 0 bases, with 12 bases lying between them. In DNA form, the CDR3 reads TGCGCCAGCAGATCGGACGGTTCCTCCTACAATGAGCAGTTCTTC. Translation gives CASRSDGSSYNEQFF.

The chain employs TRBV30 and TRBJ2-2, with a tentative D call TRBD1 (6 bases). V dropped 4 bases and J dropped 3 bases, with 24 bases sitting between them. CDR1 is GTSNPN and CDR2 is SVGIG in the germline V gene (reference sequence). The CDR3 consists of 18 residues. This CDR3 is CAWTGRGHQNKYTGELFF. DNA of the CDR3: TGTGCCTGGACGGGCAGGGGACACCAAAATAAGTACACCGGGGAGCTGTTTTTT.

This clone was counted between two and nine times. The chain combines TRBV5-3 with TRBJ2-5; D ambiguous. TRBV5-3 carries the ORF label, with uncertain function. The CDR3 sequence is 14 residues long. The ends were cut back, 1 base at V and 4 bases at J, with 11 bases in the middle. CDR3 amino acids: CARSLPRMGETQYF. The CDR3 DNA reads as TGTGCCAGAAGCTTGCCTCGGATGGGAGAGACCCAGTACTTC.

This rearrangement joins TRBV24-1 to TRBJ2-2; D not certain. Trimming cost V 1 base and J 6 bases, with 5 bases left between them. The CDR3 length is 13 residues. In germline, CDR1 is KGHDR, CDR2 SFDVKD. CDR3 nucleotide sequence: TGTGCCACCAGTGATTTACGGGCCGGGGAGCTGTTTTTT. This translates into CATSDLRAGELFF.

The gene calls are TRBV28 and TRBJ2-7; 10 bases align to TRBD2. With V trimmed by 6 bases and J by 0 bases, 2 bases remained unmatched. The CDR3 runs 14 residues. Germline CDR1 reads MDHEN; CDR2 reads SYDVKM. The CDR3 region has the DNA TGTGCCAGCAGATCTAGCGGGAGCTCCTACGAGCAGTACTTC. Encoded protein: CASRSSGSSYEQYF.

This clone was seen a handful of times. The V call is TRBV12-3 or TRBV12-4, the J call TRBJ1-1; the D is unclear. The CDR3 covers 11 residues. Trimming cost V 1 base and J 9 bases, with 6 bases left between them. The CDR3 nucleotides are TGTGCCAGCAGTTTAGGGCAGAAAGCTTTCTTT. This translates into CASSLGQKAFF.

The gene calls are TRBV4-1 and TRBJ2-5; 7 nucleotides line up with TRBD2. The V segment lost 1 base and the J segment 3 bases; nucleotides outside the gene matches: 11. CDR1 and CDR2 (germline): MGHRA, YSYEKL. There are 17 residues in the CDR3. The CDR3 here is CASSQASLGLLKETQYF. In DNA form, the CDR3 reads TGCGCCAGCAGCCAAGCATCTCTGGGACTACTAAAAGAGACCCAGTACTTC.

The CDR3 sequence is CASSTRTGGFPQHF. CDR3 coding DNA: TGTGCCAGCAGTACCCGGACAGGGGGTTTTCCCCAGCATTTT. This chain connects TRBV27 to TRBJ1-5, with 10 bases fitting TRBD1. V lost 5 bases and J lost 10; bases outside the gene matches: 8. From germline, CDR1 is MNHEY and CDR2 SMNVEV (reference sequence). The CDR3 runs to 14 residues.

This clone has only one observation. V usage is TRBV3-1 (or the pseudogene TRBV3-2) and J usage is TRBJ2-5; 9 nucleotides align to TRBD2. CDR1 LGHDT and CDR2 YNNKEL come from the germline V gene (reference sequence). Trimming cost V 4 bases and J 4 bases; bases outside gene matches: 4. This CDR3 has 14 residues. The CDR3 DNA follows: TGTGCCAGCAGCCGCGGGACTAGCAGAGAGACCCAGTACTTC. Translation: CASSRGTSRETQYF.

V usage is TRBV5-6 and J usage is TRBJ2-1, with D possibly matching TRBD2 (7 bases). This CDR3 region has 15 residues. Germline V gene sequence: CDR1 SGHDT, CDR2 YYEEEE. Deletions cut 4 bases from V and 8 bases from J, with 19 bases between. CDR3 bases: TGTGCCAGCAGCCCTGGGGGCGGGAGTAGGGATGAGCAGTTCTTC. Translation: CASSPGGGSRDEQFF.

The rearrangement joins TRBV29-1 to TRBJ2-2; 9 bases fit TRBD2. This CDR3 comprises 14 residues. Germline V gives CDR1 SQVTM, CDR2 ANQGSEA. V trimming: 7 bases; J trimming: 2 bases; junction bases outside the gene matches: 5. The CDR3 region is CSALAGLNTGELFF. DNA of the CDR3: TGCAGCGCCCTAGCGGGACTTAACACCGGGGAGCTGTTTTTT.

This chain uses TRBV5-1 with TRBJ2-5; no definite D call. CDR3 length: 12 residues. Trimming removed 4 bases at V and 2 bases at J, with 6 bases between. The germline V gene encodes CDR1 SGHRS and CDR2 YFSETQ. The CDR3 loop reads CASSRSQETQYF. The CDR3 region has the DNA TGCGCCAGCAGCCGATCACAAGAGACCCAGTACTTC.

V and J are TRBV9 and TRBJ2-1, with D uncertain. The germline CDR1 and CDR2 sequences are SGDLS and YYNGEE. Trimming took 2 bases from V and 1 from J, leaving 13 bases between them. CDR3 length: 16 amino acids. The CDR3 sequence is CASSVPGSASYNEQFF. The CDR3 nucleotides read TGTGCCAGCAGCGTCCCCGGGTCAGCATCCTACAATGAGCAGTTCTTC.